These 28 T cell receptor beta chains were all obtained from the same sample, sequenced in a study of T cell changes during pregnancy in multiple sclerosis. Libraries were prepared by immunoSEQ multiplex PCR; TCRdb keeps only in-frame clonotypes and omits some of them. The table includes approximately 84,000 clones, about 95% detected once. The input for sequencing was peripheral blood, taken in the third trimester of pregnancy. These receptors all come from a female donor with multiple sclerosis, enrolled in a pregnancy study.

This chain links TRBV18 with TRBJ1-6; no clear D gene. The CDR3 spans 13 residues. Trimming took 2 bases from V and 8 from J, leaving 7 bases between them. Germline lookup yields CDR1 KGHSH and CDR2 LQKENI. CDR3 DNA sequence: TGTGCCAGCTCACCAGTCGGGGATTCACCCCTCCACTTT. Protein sequence: CASSPVGDSPLHF. Drawing the rest from reference TRBV18 and TRBJ1-6, the complete variable domain is NAGVMQNPRHLVRRRGQEARLRCSPMKGHSHVYWYRQLPEEGLKFMVYLQKENIIDESGMPKERFSAEFPKEGPSILRIQQVVRGDSAAYFCASSPVGDSPLHFGNGTRLTVT.

V gene TRBV7-8 combines with J gene TRBJ2-2; TRBD2 matches 12 bases. The CDR3 sequence is 15 residues long. V shed 5 bases, J shed 6 bases, and the junction held 4 bases outside the gene matches. Germline V CDR1 and CDR2: SGHVS, FQNEAQ. The CDR3 loop is CASSPLAGGPGELFF. CDR3 nucleotides: TGTGCCAGCAGCCCTCTAGCGGGGGGGCCCGGGGAGCTGTTTTTT.

This chain uses TRBV5-1 with TRBJ2-2; 8 bases are shared with TRBD1. The germline gives CDR1 SGHRS, CDR2 YFSETQ. CDR3 length equals 18 residues. The J segment lost 4 bases and the V segment lost 3 bases, leaving 14 bases of the junction unmatched. CDR3 region: CASSSRGQAPGGTGELFF. CDR3 sequence (DNA): TGCGCCAGCAGCTCCCGGGGACAGGCTCCGGGCGGCACCGGGGAGCTGTTTTTT.

CDR3 loop: CATSRVPGSGGANVLTF. CDR3 sequence (DNA): TGTGCCACCAGCAGAGTGCCGGGGTCGGGGGGGGCCAACGTCCTGACTTTC. The rearrangement uses TRBV15 and TRBJ2-6, with D perhaps TRBD2 (5 bases). The germline gives CDR1 LNHNV, CDR2 YYDKDF (reference sequence). Trimming removed 1 base at V and 4 bases at J, with 14 bases between. The CDR3 has 17 residues. The full variable domain, its missing parts supplied by reference TRBV15 and TRBJ2-6, is DAMVIQNPRYQVTQFGKPVTLSCSQTLNHNVMYWYQQKSSQAPKLLFHYYDKDFNNEADTPDNFQSRRPNTSFCFLDIRSPGLGDTAMYLCATSRVPGSGGANVLTFGAGSRLTVL.

The V and J genes are TRBV5-1 and TRBJ2-1; D not certain. The CDR3 has 15 residues. The V end lost 0 bases, the J end lost 0 bases, and 7 bases lay between the germline ends. Germline lookup yields CDR1 SGHRS and CDR2 YFSETQ. As DNA, the CDR3 is TGCGCCAGCAGCTTGGTTACAAACTCCTACAATGAGCAGTTCTTC. Translating gives CASSLVTNSYNEQFF.

The chain is built from TRBV7-9 and TRBJ1-6; a weak D match, TRBD1 (5 bases). Germline CDR1 SEHNR, CDR2 FQNEAQ (reference sequence). The CDR3 contains 16 residues. V was trimmed by 7 bases and J by 8 bases, leaving 21 bases between them. The CDR3 bases are TGTGCCAGCACTTCGCGGGGCCGTACTGGAGATTCACCCCTCCACTTT. Protein: CASTSRGRTGDSPLHF.

The CDR3 nucleotides read TGTGCCAGCAGCGGACGATCGAAGCGGGGGGTAGACGAGCAGTACTTC. Amino acid sequence: CASSGRSKRGVDEQYF. The chain employs TRBV9 and TRBJ2-7, with 9 bases that match TRBD2. Germline trimming cut 3 bases from V and 5 bases from J; bases unmatched to any gene: 12. There are 16 residues in the CDR3. Looked up from germline, CDR1 is SGDLS and CDR2 is YYNGEE. Full variable domain (missing parts from reference TRBV9 and TRBJ2-7): DSGVTQTPKHLITATGQRVTLRCSPRSGDLSVYWYQQSLDQGLQFLIQYYNGEERAKGNILERFSAQQFPDLHSELNLSSLELGDSALYFCASSGRSKRGVDEQYFGPGTRLTVT.

The CDR3 reads CASSERTRVPQYF. The CDR3 DNA reads TGCGCCAGCAGTGAGCGGACTAGAGTCCCGCAGTATTTT. This rearrangement joins TRBV10-2 to TRBJ2-3, with TRBD2 identical over 7 bases. Germline loops: CDR1 WSHSY, CDR2 SAAADI. J lost 10 bases, V lost 2 bases, and 6 bases had no gene match. This CDR3 is 13 amino acids long.

The rearrangement joins TRBV7-9 to TRBJ1-6; D possibly corresponds to TRBD1 (6 bases). CDR3 length equals 18 residues. The germline V gene encodes CDR1 SEHNR and CDR2 FQNEAQ (reference sequence). V dropped 7 bases and J dropped 0 bases, with 19 bases sitting between them. CDR3 sequence (DNA): TGTGCCAGCACCATTAAAGGGGGGGGGAGCTCCTATAATTCACCCCTCCACTTT. It encodes CASTIKGGGSSYNSPLHF.

The J gene is TRBJ1-4, the V gene TRBV2, with 10 positions matching TRBD1. The CDR3 spans 15 residues. The germline V gene encodes CDR1 SNHLY and CDR2 FYNNEI. The V and J ends lost 1 base and 7 bases, in that order; junction bases with no gene match: 3. The CDR3 DNA reads as TGTGCCAGCAGTGAAGAGAGGACAGGGGGTGAAAAACTGTTTTTT. Its translation: CASSEERTGGEKLFF.

The CDR3 DNA follows: TGTGCCAGCCGGGTGGAGGACAGATATACGCAGTATTTT. This sequence encodes CASRVEDRYTQYF. V is TRBV6-1 and J is TRBJ2-3, with a tentative D call TRBD1 (6 bases). This CDR3 spans 13 amino acids. CDR1 and CDR2 (germline): MNHNS, SASEGT. V lost 8 bases and J lost 7, with 16 bases in between.

This clone was seen just once. This chain connects TRBV7-9 to TRBJ1-1, with 7 nucleotides matching TRBD1. CDR3 length equals 12 residues. V shed 5 bases and J 8 bases; nucleotides not matched to a gene: 5. CDR1 and CDR2 (germline): SEHNR, FQNEAQ (reference sequence). CDR3 DNA sequence: TGTGCCAGCAGCCTGGACAGGCAAGAAGCTTTCTTT. Protein product: CASSLDRQEAFF.

The chain couples TRBV7-6 to TRBJ2-5; 12 bases agree with TRBD2. This CDR3 region has 18 residues. Germline V gives CDR1 SGHVS, CDR2 FNYEAQ. Germline trimming cut 4 bases from V and 2 bases from J; bases unmatched to any gene: 11. The CDR3 nucleotides read TGTGCCAGCAGCTCCGGACTAGCGGGAACCCCCATTCAAGAGACCCAGTACTTC. Protein product: CASSSGLAGTPIQETQYF.

This chain links TRBV19 with TRBJ1-3; the match to TRBD1 covers 9 bases. The CDR3 spans 16 residues. The V and J ends lost 5 bases and 4 bases, in that order; junction bases with no gene match: 9. Per germline, CDR1 LNHDA and CDR2 SQIVND (reference sequence). The CDR3 loop is CASSLDNRGRGNTIYF. In DNA, the CDR3 is TGTGCCAGTAGTCTTGACAACAGGGGGCGAGGAAACACCATATATTTT.

This clone was counted a single time. This chain joins TRBV25-1 and TRBJ2-7; 14 positions agree with TRBD2. Trimming cost V 10 bases and J 7 bases; bases outside gene matches: 18. The germline CDR1 and CDR2 sequences are MGHDK and SYGVNS. This CDR3 has 17 residues. DNA for the CDR3: TGTGCCACCTCCAGCTTTTCTCGGACTAGCGGGGGGATTGAGCAGTACTTC. This gives the protein CATSSFSRTSGGIEQYF.

The V gene is TRBV6-5, the J gene TRBJ2-2; D is uncertain. Germline values: CDR1 MNHEY, CDR2 SVGAGI. The V end was cut by 6 bases, the J end by 5 bases, with 10 bases between. CDR3 length equals 13 residues. This chain's CDR3 is CASRNTVTGELFF. DNA for the CDR3: TGTGCCAGCAGAAATACAGTAACCGGGGAGCTGTTTTTT.

The chain recombines TRBV19 with TRBJ2-7; D may be TRBD2 (5 bases). This CDR3 is built from 13 residues. Germline values: CDR1 LNHDA, CDR2 SQIVND (reference sequence). Trimming left V 6 bases short and J 0 bases short, with 9 bases between. The CDR3 region is CASSGVSSYEQYF. CDR3 coding DNA: TGTGCCAGTAGCGGGGTGAGCTCCTACGAGCAGTACTTC.

The chain combines TRBV6-5 with TRBJ1-4; 7 bases are a match to TRBD1. Trimming took 6 bases from V and 4 from J; bases not matched to a gene: 2. This CDR3 spans 13 amino acids. CDR1 is MNHEY, CDR2 SVGAGI, per germline. For the CDR3, the DNA is TGTGCCAGCAGCCAGGGGGGTAATGAAAAACTGTTTTTT. Translated, it gives CASSQGGNEKLFF.

The V gene is TRBV6-1, the J gene TRBJ2-3, with TRBD1 matching over 10 bases. J was trimmed by 3 bases and V by 2 bases; bases with no gene match: 5. The CDR3 is 16 amino acids. In germline, CDR1 is MNHNS, CDR2 SASEGT. As DNA, the CDR3 is TGTGCCAGCAGTGAACCGACAGGGGGCATAACAGATACGCAGTATTTT. Encoded protein: CASSEPTGGITDTQYF.

The CDR3 reads CASSLARTPNEETQYF. CDR3 bases: TGTGCCAGCAGCTTAGCAAGGACACCCAACGAAGAGACCCAGTACTTC. V gene TRBV11-1 combines with J gene TRBJ2-5, with D maybe TRBD1 (5 bases). Trimming cost V 0 bases and J 3 bases, with 14 bases left between them. This CDR3 has 16 amino acids. Germline V gene sequence: CDR1 SGHAT, CDR2 FQDESV (reference sequence).

The genes are TRBV7-9 and TRBJ1-1; D not certain. The germline V gene encodes CDR1 SEHNR and CDR2 FQNEAQ (reference sequence). There are 13 residues in the CDR3. Between the trimmed V and J ends, which lost 1 base and 1 base, there was a span of 4 bases. The CDR3 is CASSLDTNTEAFF. DNA for the CDR3: TGTGCCAGCAGCTTAGACACGAACACTGAAGCTTTCTTT.

This clone occurred a few times. The CDR3 loop reads CASRDSGGAAGELFF. The CDR3 region has the DNA TGTGCCAGCCGCGATAGCGGGGGGGCCGCCGGGGAGCTGTTTTTT. V gene TRBV6-6 combines with J gene TRBJ2-2; 11 nucleotides align to TRBD2. The junction had 8 bases not matched to a gene; V was cut back by 8 bases and J by 6 bases. CDR1 is MNHNY, CDR2 SVGAGI, per germline (reference sequence). The CDR3 covers 15 residues.

The gene calls are TRBV9 and TRBJ1-2; tentative D call: TRBD1 (6 bases). V lost 1 base to trimming and J lost 8 bases, with 12 bases between them. CDR3 length equals 13 residues. Germline lookup yields CDR1 SGDLS and CDR2 YYNGEE. CDR3 loop: CASSVTGIGGYTF. The CDR3 region has the DNA TGTGCCAGCAGCGTAACAGGGATTGGCGGCTACACCTTC. Drawing the rest from reference TRBV9 and TRBJ1-2, the complete variable domain is DSGVTQTPKHLITATGQRVTLRCSPRSGDLSVYWYQQSLDQGLQFLIQYYNGEERAKGNILERFSAQQFPDLHSELNLSSLELGDSALYFCASSVTGIGGYTFGSGTRLTVV.

This chain links TRBV19 with TRBJ1-1; D is possibly TRBD1 (6 bases). Trimming stripped 10 bases from V and 1 base from J, with 16 bases between. Germline V gene data show CDR1 as LNHDA and CDR2 as SQIVND (reference sequence). The length of the CDR3 is 14 residues. CDR3 protein: CATQEGDENTEAFF. CDR3 DNA sequence: TGTGCCACTCAAGAGGGGGATGAGAACACTGAAGCTTTCTTT.

This clone was seen once. This chain connects TRBV2 to TRBJ2-7; a possible D gene is TRBD2 (6 bases). The CDR3 length is 14 residues. Germline CDR1 reads SNHLY; CDR2 reads FYNNEI. Trimming removed 1 base at V and 0 bases at J, with 7 bases between. The CDR3 loop is CASSEDGSSYEQYF. For the CDR3, the DNA is TGTGCCAGCAGTGAAGACGGGAGCTCCTACGAGCAGTACTTC.

V is TRBV7-8 and J is TRBJ1-2, with 10 positions matching TRBD1. The CDR3 runs to 15 residues. V lost 5 bases and J lost 7; bases outside the gene matches: 10. Looked up from germline, CDR1 is SGHVS and CDR2 is FQNEAQ. In DNA, the CDR3 is TGTGCCAGCAGCCTCTCCGGGGGACAGGGGACTGGCTACACCTTC. It codes for CASSLSGGQGTGYTF.

V and J are TRBV27 and TRBJ2-1; weak D call: TRBD2 (6 bases). Per the germline V gene, CDR1 is MNHEY and CDR2 is SMNVEV (reference sequence). Deletions cut 6 bases from V and 8 bases from J, with 11 bases between. The CDR3 totals 12 residues. The CDR3 protein is CASRFPGDEQFF. The CDR3 DNA sequence: TGTGCCAGCAGATTCCCGGGGGATGAGCAGTTCTTC.

The CDR3 nucleotides read TGTGCCAGCAACCCGGGACAGGGGAACTATGGCTACACCTTC. Its protein product is CASNPGQGNYGYTF. The chain links TRBV7-9 to TRBJ1-2, with 10 bases fitting TRBD1. CDR3 length equals 14 residues. Germline V CDR1 and CDR2: SEHNR, FQNEAQ (reference sequence). V lost 7 bases to trimming and J lost 2 bases; unmatched junction nucleotides: 4.